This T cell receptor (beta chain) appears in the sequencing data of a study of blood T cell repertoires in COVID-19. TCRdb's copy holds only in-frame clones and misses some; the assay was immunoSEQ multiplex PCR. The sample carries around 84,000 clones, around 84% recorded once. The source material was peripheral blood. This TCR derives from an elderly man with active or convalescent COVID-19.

The CDR3: CASRPAVTYEQYV. The CDR3 nucleotides read TGTGCCAGCAGGCCGGCGGTGACCTACGAGCAGTACGTC. This sequence joins TRBV2 and TRBJ2-7; no reliable D call. CDR1 SNHLY and CDR2 FYNNEI come from the germline V gene. V dropped 6 bases and J dropped 2 bases, with 11 bases sitting between them. The CDR3 is 13 residues long.